The present T cell receptor (beta chain) was sequenced within a study of blood T cells in healthy people across ages. With each sample, at least 5 micrograms of total RNA were extracted. Combining a sample-barcoded 5' primer with a J-beta primer mix, a second PCR ran for about 7 to 11 cycles. TCRdb called the 5' RACE reads again in MiXCR, with one record for every CDR3 protein. The sample holds more than 750,000 distinct CDR3 sequences, 25% to 30% seen once. This clonotype showed up many times. The CDR3 consists of 16 residues. J was trimmed by 4 bases and V by 4 bases; bases with no gene match: 7. Per the germline V gene, CDR1 is LNHNV and CDR2 is YYDKDF (reference sequence). These same data were also listed under a study on T cells of mothers and their children. From that study: In cDNA synthesis, all of the extracted RNA was used at roughly 1.5 ug per 15 ul. Barcodes and 2-4 random nucleotides were added by M1S in the second PCR. Nobody spotted any persistent microchimeric T cell clones.

Sequencing was done on a sample of blood. This receptor was taken from a woman in her forties in good health. The chain has TRBV15 and TRBJ2-1, with TRBD1 identical over 10 bases. The chain's CDR3 is CATSTVGQGVYNEQFF. CDR3 nucleotide sequence: TGTGCCACCAGCACAGTAGGACAGGGGGTATACAATGAGCAGTTCTTC.